This note documents a single T cell receptor beta chain sequence. CDR3 length equals 14 residues. CDR1 and CDR2 (germline): SNHLY, FYNNEI. V gave up 8 bases and J gave up 2 bases; unmatched junction bases: 7. This entry belongs to a study of blood T cell repertoires in COVID-19. For the study at large: Spain, Italy and the United States supplied samples that represented acute and convalescent COVID-19.

Sequencing was performed with immunoSEQ multiplex PCR; in TCRdb, only in-frame clones are kept and a portion is missing. The sample holds over 400,000 clones; 86% are singletons and the top ten take approximately 1.4%. The clonotype originates from a woman aged 25-40 years with active or convalescent COVID-19. Source material: peripheral blood. J is TRBJ1-1 and V is TRBV2, with 8 bases lining up with TRBD1. The CDR3 coding sequence is TGTGCCAGCGCAAGACAGGGGCGAAACACTGAAGCTTTCTTT. This translates into CASARQGRNTEAFF.